These 14 T cell receptor beta chains came from one sample sequenced in a study of shared clonotypes between healthy human individuals. Profiling relied on immunoSEQ multiplex PCR, and the TCRdb table lists in-frame clones only, not all of them. Among over a million clones listed, about 74% were seen once. Sequenced input: memory CD4+ T cells sorted from blood. The subset was: CD45RA-negative fraction. These receptors were taken from a man younger than 30 in good health.

CDR3 bases: TGCGCCAGCAGCCGGGTGTCCGGCGAGACCCAGTACTTC. It specifies CASSRVSGETQYF. The J gene is TRBJ2-5, the V gene TRBV5-1; no clear D. V lost 4 bases and J lost 5, with 12 bases in between. The germline V gene has CDR1 SGHRS and CDR2 YFSETQ. This CDR3 is built from 13 residues.

This clone was seen a single time. The chain couples TRBV19 to TRBJ2-1; D unresolved. This CDR3 spans 15 amino acids. Germline loops: CDR1 LNHDA, CDR2 SQIVND (reference sequence). The ends were cut back, 3 bases at V and 1 base at J, with 10 bases in the middle. This chain's CDR3 is CASSIQYMSYNEQFF. For the CDR3, the DNA is TGTGCCAGTAGTATCCAATACATGTCCTACAATGAGCAGTTCTTC.

The rearrangement uses TRBV18 and TRBJ2-1; D unresolved. Deletions cut 6 bases from V and 7 bases from J, with 13 bases between. Per the germline V gene, CDR1 is KGHSH and CDR2 is LQKENI. The CDR3 totals 13 residues. CDR3 loop: CASSTGLGNEQFF. In nucleotides, the CDR3 is TGTGCCAGCTCCACGGGTTTGGGGAATGAGCAGTTCTTC.

The J gene is TRBJ2-5, the V gene TRBV18, with D maybe TRBD1 (6 bases). The last part of the DNA fits TRBJ2-7 better; the J call may be wrong. This CDR3 region has 17 residues. The V gene's germline CDR1 is KGHSH and CDR2 LQKENI. Here the CDR3 reads CASSRTPSGHNSYEQYF. In DNA form, the CDR3 reads TGTGCCAGCTCACGGACTCCGTCGGGACATAACTCCTACGAGCAGTACTTC.

The chain carries TRBV15 and TRBJ2-5, with no clear D. This CDR3 spans 14 amino acids. Trimming took off 0 bases at V and 5 bases at J, with 10 bases between the two ends. In germline, CDR1 is LNHNV, CDR2 YYDKDF (reference sequence). CDR3: CATSRDRFVETQYF. CDR3 in DNA: TGTGCCACCAGCAGAGACAGGTTCGTGGAGACCCAGTACTTC. The full variable domain, rest sourced from reference TRBV15 and TRBJ2-5, is DAMVIQNPRYQVTQFGKPVTLSCSQTLNHNVMYWYQQKSSQAPKLLFHYYDKDFNNEADTPDNFQSRRPNTSFCFLDIRSPGLGDTAMYLCATSRDRFVETQYFGPGTRLLVL.

This clone was seen many times. Other nucleotide sequences from this sample produce the same CDR3. This chain links TRBV2 with TRBJ2-3, with unresolved D. The germline V and J ends were trimmed by 7 bases and 0 bases, with 8 bases remaining between them. The CDR3 spans 13 residues. Germline-derived CDR1 and CDR2 are SNHLY and FYNNEI. The DNA for the CDR3 is TGTGCCAGCAATCGGGCTAGCACAGATACGCAGTATTTT. Amino acids: CASNRASTDTQYF.

Of note for this clone: Other DNA sequences within the sample encode an identical CDR3. CDR3: CAWKRANEKLFF. CDR3 nucleotides: TGTGCCTGGAAGAGGGCTAATGAAAAACTGTTTTTT. This chain uses TRBV30 with TRBJ1-4, with no clear D. Looked up from germline, CDR1 is GTSNPN and CDR2 is SVGIG (reference sequence). This CDR3 has 12 amino acids. Trimming took off 4 bases at V and 3 bases at J, with 6 bases between the two ends. Full variable domain (outside the CDR3, taken from reference TRBV30 and TRBJ1-4): SQTIHQWPATLVQPVGSPLSLECTVEGTSNPNLYWYRQAAGRGLQLLFYSVGIGQISSEVPQNLSASRPQDRQFILSSKKLLLSDSGFYLCAWKRANEKLFFGSGTQLSVL.

The chain recombines TRBV7-2 with TRBJ2-7; D not resolved. The CDR3 is 13 amino acids. Trimming cost V 2 bases and J 3 bases, with 8 bases left between them. Germline V lookup: CDR1 SGHTA, CDR2 FQGNSA. The CDR3 coding sequence is TGTGCCAGCAGCTTACCCGTGCACTACGAGCAGTACTTC. Translating it yields CASSLPVHYEQYF. Together with reference TRBV7-2 and TRBJ2-7, the CDR3 gives the full variable domain: GAGVSQSPSNKVTEKGKDVELRCDPISGHTALYWYRQSLGQGLEFLIYFQGNSAPDKSGLPSDRFSAERTGGSVSTLTIQRTQQEDSAVYLCASSLPVHYEQYFGPGTRLTVT.

The chain couples TRBV5-4 to TRBJ1-6, with D hard to call. Germline CDR1 is SGHNT and CDR2 is YYREEE (reference sequence). The CDR3 consists of 14 residues. With 2 bases removed from V and 7 bases from J, the gap between germline ends came to 10 bases. CDR3 in DNA: TGTGCCAGCAGCTTACCGGGCCGGAATTCACCCCTCCACTTT. Translation: CASSLPGRNSPLHF.

The rearrangement joins TRBV15 to TRBJ1-1, with 8 bases matching TRBD1. Germline CDR1 and CDR2: LNHNV and YYDKDF (reference sequence). V trimming: 9 bases; J trimming: 2 bases; junction bases outside the gene matches: 5. This CDR3 is built from 13 residues. The CDR3 sequence: CATDRGENTEAFF. The DNA for the CDR3 is TGTGCCACAGACAGGGGAGAAAACACTGAAGCTTTCTTT.

The chain links TRBV6-6 to TRBJ2-1; TRBD2 is a possible D gene (5 bases). Germline loops: CDR1 MNHNY, CDR2 SVGAGI (reference sequence). The CDR3 totals 13 residues. Trimming removed 6 bases from V and 5 bases from J, with 11 bases in between. The CDR3 here is CASRPRTDNEQFF. The CDR3 DNA sequence: TGTGCCAGCAGACCACGGACTGACAATGAGCAGTTCTTC.

With regard to this clone: This CDR3 is also generated by other DNA sequences in the sample. V and J are TRBV30 and TRBJ1-5; no definite D call. From germline, CDR1 is GTSNPN and CDR2 SVGIG (reference sequence). The CDR3 extends over 13 amino acids. V was pared by 3 bases and J by 1 base, with 7 bases between. The chain's CDR3 is CAWSADSNQPQHF. The CDR3 DNA reads as TGTGCCTGGAGCGCGGACAGCAATCAGCCCCAGCATTTT.

The V and J genes are TRBV9 and TRBJ1-2; D possibly corresponds to TRBD1 (6 bases). Germline V gene lookup returns CDR1 SGDLS and CDR2 YYNGEE. V shed 2 bases and J shed 6 bases, with 20 bases lying between them. The CDR3 consists of 16 residues. Written as DNA, the CDR3 is TGTGCCAGCAGCGTCACTACCGGGACACTCGGGCATGGCTACACCTTC. Protein product: CASSVTTGTLGHGYTF. The full variable domain, its missing parts supplied by reference TRBV9 and TRBJ1-2, is DSGVTQTPKHLITATGQRVTLRCSPRSGDLSVYWYQQSLDQGLQFLIQYYNGEERAKGNILERFSAQQFPDLHSELNLSSLELGDSALYFCASSVTTGTLGHGYTFGSGTRLTVV.

The chain is built from TRBV28 and TRBJ2-1; D possibly corresponds to TRBD1 (6 bases). In germline, CDR1 is MDHEN, CDR2 SYDVKM. This CDR3 contains 14 residues. Trimming shortened V by 8 bases and J by 7 bases, and 18 bases separated the two germline ends. This CDR3 is CASVPAGEGNEQFF. CDR3 bases: TGTGCCAGCGTCCCGGCAGGGGAAGGGAATGAGCAGTTCTTC. The variable domain in full, with the rest retrieved from reference TRBV28 and TRBJ2-1, is DVKVTQSSRYLVKRTGEKVFLECVQDMDHENMFWYRQDPGLGLRLIYFSYDVKMKEKGDIPEGYSVSREKKERFSLILESASTNQTSMYLCASVPAGEGNEQFFGPGTRLTVL.